The next 25 T cell receptor beta chains were all read from a single sample in a study of CD8 T cells in ankylosing spondylitis. Each CDR3 protein is one row after TCRdb ran MiXCR on the 5' RACE reads. Of a few hundred thousand distinct CDR3 sequences detected, around 20% appear once; the ten largest clones hold 3.5%. The sequencing input was blood, either unsorted or a sorted T cell fraction (not recorded which). Every receptor here comes from a female donor with ankylosing spondylitis or in good health (not recorded which).

The chain carries TRBV27 and TRBJ2-7, with 9 bases identical to TRBD2. This CDR3 spans 16 amino acids. V was pared by 3 bases and J by 7 bases, with 13 bases of the junction left unmatched. Germline values: CDR1 MNHEY, CDR2 SMNVEV (reference sequence). The CDR3: CASSFRVAGAKGEQYF. The CDR3 region has the DNA TGTGCCAGCAGTTTCCGCGTAGCGGGAGCGAAAGGGGAGCAGTACTTC.

This clonotype has just one count. One junction end does not reproduce the germline sequence, and a read error may be involved. V is TRBV6-2 or TRBV6-3 and J is TRBJ2-7; D gene ambiguous. Germline values: CDR1 MNHEY, CDR2 SVGEGT. The CDR3 consists of 14 residues. CDR3 in amino acids: CASGYSIPPYEQYF. In DNA form, the CDR3 reads TGTGCCAGCGGTTACTCGATACCTCCCTACGAGCAGTACTTC.

This clonotype has at least ten counts. This sequence joins TRBV3-1 and TRBJ1-1; D not resolved. V lost 1 base to trimming and J lost 1 base, with 7 bases between them. The germline V gene encodes CDR1 LGHDT and CDR2 YNNKEL (reference sequence). This CDR3 comprises 14 residues. CDR3 DNA: TGTGCCAGCAGCCAAGTCTCGGGGAACACTGAAGCTTTCTTT. Its protein is CASSQVSGNTEAFF. Full variable domain (missing parts from reference TRBV3-1 and TRBJ1-1): DTAVSQTPKYLVTQMGNDKSIKCEQNLGHDTMYWYKQDSKKFLKIMFSYNNKELIINETVPNRFSPKSPDKAHLNLHINSLELGDSAVYFCASSQVSGNTEAFFGQGTRLTVV.

The rearrangement links TRBV30 to TRBJ2-1; a weak D match, TRBD2 (7 bases). V shed 0 bases and J shed 7 bases, with 13 bases lying between them. This CDR3 spans 14 amino acids. Germline V gene sequence: CDR1 GTSNPN, CDR2 SVGIG (reference sequence). This chain's CDR3 is CAWSVGGARNEQFF. For the CDR3, the DNA is TGTGCCTGGAGTGTTGGGGGGGCGAGGAATGAGCAGTTCTTC. The variable domain in full, with the rest retrieved from reference TRBV30 and TRBJ2-1, is SQTIHQWPATLVQPVGSPLSLECTVEGTSNPNLYWYRQAAGRGLQLLFYSVGIGQISSEVPQNLSASRPQDRQFILSSKKLLLSDSGFYLCAWSVGGARNEQFFGPGTRLTVL.

This clonotype showed up just once. The gene calls are TRBV6-1 and TRBJ1-1; D gene unclear. The V end was cut by 7 bases, the J end by 1 base, with 13 bases between. The CDR3 has 14 residues. Germline-derived CDR1 and CDR2 are MNHNS and SASEGT. The CDR3 DNA sequence: TGTGCCAGCATGATGGGGAGACGGAACACTGAAGCTTTCTTT. Its protein is CASMMGRRNTEAFF.

The rearrangement joins TRBV28 to TRBJ2-5; D perhaps matches TRBD2 (5 bases). The CDR3 has 13 amino acids. With 6 bases removed from V and 4 bases from J, the gap between germline ends came to 12 bases. Germline V gene sequence: CDR1 MDHEN, CDR2 SYDVKM. The DNA of the CDR3 is TGTGCCAGCAGCATACGAGGGCGAGAGACCCAGTACTTC. Its protein product is CASSIRGRETQYF.

This chain uses TRBV4-3 with TRBJ2-1; no definite D call. V lost 6 bases, J lost 5 bases, and 8 bases lay in between. CDR3 length: 12 amino acids. Germline CDR1 is LGHNA and CDR2 is YSLEER. The CDR3 sequence is CASRGLDNEQFF. DNA for the CDR3: TGCGCCAGCAGGGGCCTAGACAATGAGCAGTTCTTC.

This clonotype came up a few times. The rearrangement links TRBV25-1 to TRBJ1-1, with 7 bases that match TRBD1. CDR3 size: 14 residues. Trimming cost V 6 bases and J 6 bases; bases outside gene matches: 10. Germline V gene sequence: CDR1 MGHDK, CDR2 SYGVNS. The CDR3 spells CASRETGMGAEAFF. The CDR3 DNA sequence: TGTGCCAGCAGGGAGACAGGGATGGGTGCTGAAGCTTTCTTT.

The CDR3 protein is CASSAPGLQETQYF. CDR3 DNA: TGTGCCAGCAGTGCCCCGGGACTGCAAGAGACCCAGTACTTC. The chain links TRBV2 to TRBJ2-5; maybe TRBD2 (6 bases). Germline loops: CDR1 SNHLY, CDR2 FYNNEI. CDR3 size: 14 residues. Trimming left V 4 bases short and J 2 bases short, with 11 bases between. Drawing the rest from reference TRBV2 and TRBJ2-5, the complete variable domain is EPEVTQTPSHQVTQMGQEVILRCVPISNHLYFYWYRQILGQKVEFLVSFYNNEISEKSEIFDDQFSVERPDGSNFTLKIRSTKLEDSAMYFCASSAPGLQETQYFGPGTRLLVL.

This clonotype was seen more than once but under ten times. The chain is built from TRBV2 and TRBJ2-1; D is undetermined. Germline values: CDR1 SNHLY, CDR2 FYNNEI. Trimming left V 1 base short and J 7 bases short, with 2 bases between. The CDR3 sequence is 11 residues long. The CDR3 DNA follows: TGTGCCAGCAGTGAAGAGAATGAGCAGTTCTTC. Amino acid sequence: CASSEENEQFF.

With regard to this clonotype: A much more abundant neighbour one base away suggests this may be a read error. The chain couples TRBV12-3 or TRBV12-4 to TRBJ2-1; D remains ambiguous. The CDR3 totals 12 residues. The CDR3 nucleotides are TGTACCAGCAGTTTAAACCCCCCTGAGCAGTTCTTC. Its protein is CTSSLNPPEQFF.

This clonotype was counted ten times or more. V usage is TRBV12-3 or TRBV12-4 and J usage is TRBJ2-1; TRBD2 aligns across 7 bases. This CDR3 has 16 amino acids. V was clipped by 5 bases and J by 1 base; unmatched bases: 8. The DNA of the CDR3 is TGTGCCAGCAGTGCCAGCGCAGCGGGGTCCTACAATGAGCAGTTCTTC. The encoded protein is CASSASAAGSYNEQFF.

This clonotype was seen repeatedly, ten times or more. The chain has TRBV20-1 and TRBJ1-4; TRBD1 matches at 7 bases. The CDR3 loop spans 14 amino acids. The germline V gene encodes CDR1 DFQATT and CDR2 SNEGSKA (reference sequence). V was pared by 4 bases and J by 8 bases, with 10 bases of the junction left unmatched. CDR3 in DNA: TGCAGTGCTATCAAGACAGGGCGGTTGGAAAAACTGTTTTTT. Residues: CSAIKTGRLEKLFF.

Many counts were recorded for this clonotype. J is TRBJ1-2 and V is TRBV4-3; D remains ambiguous. Trimming left V 4 bases short and J 5 bases short, with 17 bases between. Per the germline V gene, CDR1 is LGHNA and CDR2 is YSLEER. The CDR3 consists of 15 residues. CDR3 coding DNA: TGCGCCAGCAGCCGGTCCGGGAAGGGAGGGTATGGCTACACCTTC. Its protein product is CASSRSGKGGYGYTF.

This chain links TRBV28 with TRBJ2-5, with TRBD1 as a possible D gene (6 bases). Looked up from germline, CDR1 is MDHEN and CDR2 is SYDVKM. Trimming removed 5 bases from V and 4 bases from J, with 11 bases in between. The CDR3 extends over 13 amino acids. CDR3 DNA sequence: TGTGCCAGCAGTCTACCCAGGGGAGAGACCCAGTACTTC. Encoded protein: CASSLPRGETQYF.

This clonotype appeared a few times. In DNA form, the CDR3 reads TGTGCCAGCAGCCGAAGGACCCTCGGGGGTAGCACAGATACGCAGTATTTT. Translation gives CASSRRTLGGSTDTQYF. The V call is TRBV14, the J call TRBJ2-3, with TRBD2 as a possible D gene (6 bases). The V gene lost 4 bases and the J gene lost 0 bases, with 17 bases spanning the gap. The CDR3 spans 17 residues. Germline V CDR1 and CDR2: SGHDN, FVKESK.

The rearrangement uses TRBV20-1 and TRBJ1-3, with D tentatively TRBD1 (6 bases). This CDR3 spans 13 amino acids. Germline lookup yields CDR1 DFQATT and CDR2 SNEGSKA (reference sequence). V was trimmed by 1 base and J by 5 bases, leaving 9 bases between them. This CDR3 is CSARGDNRNTIYF. The CDR3 nucleotides read TGCAGTGCTAGAGGGGACAACCGAAACACCATATATTTT.

This clonotype was recorded many times. The CDR3: CASSLAVLAGEDTQYF. Here the CDR3 DNA reads TGTGCCAGCAGCTTAGCTGTACTAGCGGGAGAAGATACGCAGTATTTT. The J gene is TRBJ2-3, the V gene TRBV7-8; the match to TRBD2 covers 11 bases. J lost 5 bases, V lost 0 bases, and 4 bases had no gene match. This CDR3 spans 16 amino acids. CDR1 and CDR2 from the germline V gene are SGHVS and FQNEAQ. Based on the CDR3 plus reference TRBV7-8 and TRBJ2-3, the full variable domain is GAGVSQSPRYKVAKRGQDVALRCDPISGHVSLFWYQQALGQGPEFLTYFQNEAQLDKSGLPSDRFFAERPEGSVSTLKIQRTQQEDSAVYLCASSLAVLAGEDTQYFGPGTRLTVL.

This clonotype was counted between two and nine times. V gene TRBV6-2 or TRBV6-3 combines with J gene TRBJ2-1; tentatively, D is TRBD2 (5 bases). Trimming left V 6 bases short and J 0 bases short, with 15 bases between. The length of the CDR3 is 16 residues. Looked up from germline, CDR1 is MNHEY and CDR2 is SVGEGT. The CDR3 reads CASSSRRASSYNEQFF. CDR3 nucleotides: TGTGCCAGCAGCTCCAGGCGGGCCTCCTCCTACAATGAGCAGTTCTTC.

This clonotype was recorded at least ten times. The CDR3 sequence: CSARPSGDQPQHF. For the CDR3, the DNA is TGCAGTGCTAGACCATCAGGGGATCAGCCCCAGCATTTT. This chain connects TRBV20-1 to TRBJ1-5; perhaps TRBD1 as D (6 bases). Per the germline V gene, CDR1 is DFQATT and CDR2 is SNEGSKA (reference sequence). V lost 2 bases, J lost 5 bases, and 10 bases lay in between. This CDR3 is 13 amino acids long.

There are a few counts of this clonotype. The chain has TRBV20-1 and TRBJ1-6; D uncertain. V lost 6 bases, J lost 9 bases, and 21 bases lay in between. The CDR3 length is 15 residues. Germline V gene lookup returns CDR1 DFQATT and CDR2 SNEGSKA (reference sequence). The DNA for the CDR3 is TGCAGTGCCAACTCGAGGGAGGGTGAGGTTTCACCCCTCCACTTT. This encodes CSANSREGEVSPLHF.

This clonotype occurred a few times. The rearrangement uses TRBV20-1 and TRBJ2-1; TRBD2 might be the D (6 bases). V was pared by 6 bases and J by 3 bases, with 9 bases between. Germline assignment: CDR1 DFQATT and CDR2 SNEGSKA (reference sequence). CDR3 length: 12 residues. The CDR3 region has the DNA TGCAGTGCGGCGGGGAACTACAATGAGCAGTTCTTC. Its translation is CSAAGNYNEQFF.

This clonotype occurred many times. CDR3 sequence (DNA): TGTGCCAGCAGCTGGACAGGGCTCCCATACGAGCAGTACTTC. This sequence encodes CASSWTGLPYEQYF. The chain links TRBV5-6 to TRBJ2-7; 8 bases agree with TRBD1. V lost 3 bases and J lost 4; bases outside the gene matches: 6. Germline V gene lookup returns CDR1 SGHDT and CDR2 YYEEEE. CDR3 size: 14 residues. The variable domain in full, with the rest retrieved from reference TRBV5-6 and TRBJ2-7, is DAGVTQSPTHLIKTRGQQVTLRCSPKSGHDTVSWYQQALGQGPQFIFQYYEEEERQRGNFPDRFSGHQFPNYSSELNVNALLLGDSALYLCASSWTGLPYEQYFGPGTRLTVT.

This clonotype has only a few counts. The chain recombines TRBV4-3 with TRBJ2-3; tentative D call: TRBD2 (5 bases). Germline loops: CDR1 LGHNA, CDR2 YSLEER. This CDR3 has 15 residues. Trimming pared 1 base from V and 8 bases from J, leaving 16 bases between. DNA for the CDR3: TGCGCCAGCAGCCAAGGATCTAGCCCACAAAGTACGCAGTATTTT. Translated: CASSQGSSPQSTQYF.

CDR3 nucleotide sequence: TGCGCCAGCAGCCAAGGAGGACCGGGACTAGCGGTTAGCACCGGGGAGCTGTTTTTT. Translating gives CASSQGGPGLAVSTGELFF. V and J are TRBV4-3 and TRBJ2-2; TRBD2 matches 11 bases. This CDR3 has 19 residues. The V and J ends lost 1 base and 4 bases, in that order; junction bases with no gene match: 11. The germline V gene has CDR1 LGHNA and CDR2 YSLEER.